The clone carrying this T cell receptor beta chain was recorded a few times. The data were taken from a study of neurological immune-mediated disorders. The authors made cDNA by 5'RACE with 10-nucleotide random UMIs. One entry per CDR3 protein results from TCRdb running MiXCR on the 5' RACE reads. The sample consists of around 37,000 distinct CDR3 sequences, roughly an eighth of them appearing once. The CDR3 consists of 19 residues. Sample: PBMCs. The source is a woman aged 50 to 65 with HTLV-1-associated myelopathy (HAM/TSP). The chain uses TRBV21-1 and TRBJ1-5. TRBV21-1 is labeled a pseudogene. DNA for the CDR3: TGTGCCAGCAGCAAAGGACAGTCCCGAAGCTTAGATAGCAATCAGCCCCAGCATTTT. Amino acid sequence: CASSKGQSRSLDSNQPQHF.